Listed below are T cell receptor beta chains from one sample, sequenced in a study of T cell responses to AZD1222 COVID-19 vaccine. TCRdb's copy holds only in-frame clones and misses some; the assay was immunoSEQ multiplex PCR. The table lists about 100,000 clones, 90% to 95% of them singletons. The material was peripheral blood, obtained on day 0 of AZD1222 vaccination. The receptors derive from an adult in good health. The CDR3 runs from the conserved cysteine through the conserved F or W. D genes are given only for firm matches. Only some rows state a clone size, as once, few, many or a class for expanded clones.

D,size,J,V,CDR3,DNA
TRBD2,-,TRBJ2-1,TRBV7-6,CASSLGLAGGPGEQFF,TGTGCCAGCAGCTTAGGACTAGCGGGGGGGCCGGGTGAGCAGTTCTTC
-,-,TRBJ1-1,TRBV12-5,CASGFGGLGNTEAFF,TGTGCTAGTGGTTTTGGGGGGCTCGGAAACACTGAAGCTTTCTTT
-,-,TRBJ2-1,TRBV12-1,CASSTSLASLGNEQFF,TGTGCCAGCAGTACTTCATTAGCTAGTCTAGGCAATGAGCAGTTCTTC
TRBD1,-,TRBJ2-5,TRBV6-1,CASSDLGQGAGETQYF,TGTGCCAGCAGTGACTTGGGACAGGGGGCAGGGGAGACCCAGTACTTC
TRBD1,-,TRBJ2-7,TRBV5-1,CASSNRRQGSYEQYF,TGCGCCAGCAGCAACCGTAGACAGGGGAGTTACGAGCAGTACTTC
-,few,TRBJ2-5,TRBV4-1,CASSQELAQETQYF,TGCGCCAGCAGCCAAGAACTAGCCCAAGAGACCCAGTACTTC
TRBD1,-,TRBJ1-5,TRBV19,CASSTQTGTGNQPQHF,TGTGCCAGTAGTACCCAGACAGGGACGGGGAATCAGCCCCAGCATTTT
-,many,TRBJ2-3,TRBV9,CASSVPPNEDTQYF,TGTGCCAGCAGCGTACCCCCCAATGAAGATACGCAGTATTTT
-,-,TRBJ1-2,TRBV5-5,CASSAGGTSGYTF,TGTGCCAGCAGCGCCGGGGGAACTAGCGGCTACACCTTC
-,-,TRBJ1-2,TRBV29-1,CSGGLGGLYTF,TGCAGCGGTGGCCTCGGCGGACTTTACACCTTC
-,-,TRBJ2-5,TRBV4-3,CASSQARGSLGAQYF,TGCGCCAGCAGCCAAGCAAGAGGCTCTCTTGGGGCCCAGTACTTC
TRBD1,once,TRBJ1-4,TRBV30,CAWSVPTTGKDEKLFF,TGTGCCTGGAGTGTACCGACGACAGGGAAAGATGAAAAACTGTTTTTT
TRBD2,-,TRBJ2-5,TRBV9,CASSAEGGEGRRQETQYF,TGTGCCAGCAGCGCGGAAGGAGGGGAGGGACGTAGGCAAGAGACCCAGTACTTC
-,-,TRBJ2-7,TRBV7-2,CASSLRWDSYEQYF,TGTGCCAGCAGCTTAAGATGGGACTCCTACGAGCAGTACTTC
TRBD1,few,TRBJ2-3,TRBV5-1,CASREKDRASTDTQYF,TGCGCCAGCAGGGAAAAGGACAGGGCTAGCACAGATACGCAGTATTTT
-,-,TRBJ1-4,TRBV19,CASSPISHPTNEKLFF,TGTGCCAGTAGTCCTATATCACATCCAACTAATGAAAAACTGTTTTTT
-,-,TRBJ2-7,TRBV4-3,CASSQETSYEQYF,TGCGCCAGCAGCCAAGAGACTAGCTACGAGCAGTACTTC
-,-,TRBJ2-7,TRBV6-5,CASLPRGDVSYEQYF,TGTGCCAGCTTACCTCGAGGGGACGTCTCCTACGAGCAGTACTTC
TRBD1,few,TRBJ2-7,TRBV13,CASSPGQGGYSYEQYF,TGTGCCAGCAGCCCGGGACAGGGGGGATACTCCTACGAGCAGTACTTC
-,-,TRBJ2-3,TRBV10-3,CAISDLADTQYF,TGTGCCATCAGTGACCTCGCAGATACGCAGTATTTT
TRBD2,-,TRBJ2-5,TRBV5-1,CASSFLAGTAEYETQYF,TGCGCCAGCAGCTTTCTAGCGGGGACGGCGGAGTATGAGACCCAGTACTTC
TRBD2,-,TRBJ2-1,TRBV7-6,CASSLVRGGPNNEQFF,TGTGCCAGCAGCTTAGTGCGCGGGGGGCCGAACAATGAGCAGTTCTTC
TRBD1,-,TRBJ2-1,TRBV2,CASSLDRGTNEQFF,TGTGCCAGCAGTCTTGACAGGGGGACCAATGAGCAGTTCTTC
-,-,TRBJ2-7,TRBV2,CASSETYGFYEQYF,TGTGCCAGCAGTGAAACTTACGGATTCTACGAGCAGTACTTC
TRBD1,-,TRBJ2-6,TRBV19,CASTRGQGTSGANVLTF,TGTGCCAGTACCCGTGGACAGGGGACCTCTGGGGCCAACGTCCTGACTTTC
-,-,TRBJ1-1,TRBV12-3/TRBV12-4,CASSFQATPEAFF,TGTGCCAGCAGTTTCCAAGCCACCCCTGAAGCTTTCTTT
-,once,TRBJ1-3,TRBV27,CASSIGPGNTIYF,TGTGCCAGCAGCATCGGGCCGGGCAACACCATATATTTT
-,-,TRBJ2-3,TRBV4-3,CASSQDPRQSTQYF,TGCGCCAGCAGCCAAGATCCCCGCCAAAGTACGCAGTATTTT
-,-,TRBJ1-2,TRBV27,CASSLSIGTGDNYGYTF,TGTGCCAGCAGTTTATCGATTGGCACAGGTGATAACTATGGCTACACCTTC
-,-,TRBJ2-7,TRBV6-5,CASSMVRGYEQYF,TGTGCCAGCAGTATGGTCAGGGGCTACGAGCAGTACTTC
TRBD2,-,TRBJ2-7,TRBV5-4,CASSYTSGGNYEQYF,TGTGCCAGCAGCTACACTAGCGGGGGGAACTACGAGCAGTACTTC
-,-,TRBJ1-4,TRBV5-8,CASIRNLNRTTNEKLFF,TGTGCCAGCATCCGGAACCTAAATAGAACAACTAATGAAAAACTGTTTTTT
-,-,TRBJ2-1,TRBV30,CAWTIRPNEQFF,TGTGCCTGGACTATTCGACCCAATGAGCAGTTCTTC
TRBD1,-,TRBJ2-7,TRBV7-2,CASSRSRDRAYEQYF,TGTGCCAGCAGCCGCTCCCGGGACAGGGCCTACGAGCAGTACTTC
TRBD2,many,TRBJ2-1,TRBV2,CASSERGLAGGTRFF,TGTGCCAGCAGTGAACGGGGACTAGCGGGGGGGACCCGGTTCTTC
-,-,TRBJ2-7,TRBV7-2,CASSLVSVQHYEQYF,TGTGCCAGCAGCTTAGTGTCAGTACAGCACTACGAGCAGTACTTC
TRBD1,-,TRBJ1-2,TRBV18,CASSPPGTGRMRNGYTF,TGTGCCAGCTCACCACCCGGGACAGGGCGGATGAGAAATGGCTACACCTTC
-,-,TRBJ1-1,TRBV29-1,CSTPLGLNYTEAFF,TGCAGCACCCCGCTAGGCCTGAACTACACTGAAGCTTTCTTT
-,-,TRBJ2-7,TRBV5-6,CASSLGDAYEQYF,TGTGCCAGCAGCTTGGGCGATGCCTACGAGCAGTACTTC
TRBD1,-,TRBJ2-7,TRBV3-1/TRBV3-2,CASSPGTGGSYEQYF,TGTGCCAGCAGTCCCGGGACAGGAGGGTCCTACGAGCAGTACTTC
-,-,TRBJ1-3,TRBV6-5,CASSFGGSGNTIYF,TGTGCCAGCAGTTTCGGAGGTTCTGGAAACACCATATATTTT
-,-,TRBJ2-1,TRBV25-1,CASTRPRTTNDQQFF,TGTGCCAGCACCAGACCCCGGACTACTAATGATCAGCAGTTCTTC